These 19 T cell receptor beta chains were sequenced from one sample in a study of shared clonotypes between healthy human individuals. Sequenced by immunoSEQ multiplex PCR; TCRdb stores in-frame clones only, minus some. The profile covers more than 2 million clones, with 85% to 95% appearing a single time and 0.13% taken by the ten largest. Sequenced material: naive CD4+ T cells sorted from blood. Subset given: CD45RA+ positively selected. The receptor source for this set is a man between 18 and 29 years old in good health.

Written as DNA, the CDR3 is TGCGCCAGCAGCCCAAGGACAGGGCGAATTGATGAAAAACTGTTTTTT. It translates to CASSPRTGRIDEKLFF. The chain uses TRBV5-1 and TRBJ1-4; 8 positions agree with TRBD1. V trimming: 4 bases; J trimming: 6 bases; junction bases outside the gene matches: 11. The CDR3 is made up of 16 amino acids. Germline CDR1 is SGHRS and CDR2 is YFSETQ.

This chain joins TRBV18 and TRBJ1-3, with no clear D. The CDR3 runs 15 residues. The V and J ends lost 6 bases and 4 bases respectively, with 16 bases between them. Germline V lookup: CDR1 KGHSH, CDR2 LQKENI. Here the CDR3 DNA reads TGTGCCAGCTCGCCCGACCCCTCAGGAGGAAACACCATATATTTT. Its protein product is CASSPDPSGGNTIYF.

This clone has a single count. The gene calls are TRBV5-6 and TRBJ2-7; D gene uncertain. Trimming removed 4 bases at V and 3 bases at J, with 14 bases between. Looked up from germline, CDR1 is SGHDT and CDR2 is YYEEEE. The CDR3 has 14 residues. The CDR3 protein is CASSPPNTHYEQYF. CDR3 coding DNA: TGTGCCAGCAGCCCACCGAACACCCACTACGAGCAGTACTTC.

The chain couples TRBV4-1 to TRBJ2-6; D is unresolved. The germline V and J ends were trimmed by 4 bases and 3 bases, with 13 bases remaining between them. CDR1 is MGHRA, CDR2 YSYEKL, per germline. The CDR3 length is 16 residues. This CDR3 is CASSLSLASGANVLTF. The CDR3 DNA follows: TGCGCCAGCAGCCTGAGTTTGGCGAGTGGGGCCAACGTCCTGACTTTC.

V is TRBV5-1 and J is TRBJ2-5, with D possibly matching TRBD1 (6 bases). The CDR3 runs to 14 residues. V gave up 6 bases and J gave up 3 bases, with 15 bases separating them. Germline V gene sequence: CDR1 SGHRS, CDR2 YFSETQ. CDR3 protein: CASTLQGPKETQYF. The CDR3 bases are TGCGCCAGCACCCTTCAGGGGCCTAAAGAGACCCAGTACTTC. Full variable domain (missing parts from reference TRBV5-1 and TRBJ2-5): KAGVTQTPRYLIKTRGQQVTLSCSPISGHRSVSWYQQTPGQGLQFLFEYFSETQRNKGNFPGRFSGRQFSNSRSEMNVSTLELGDSALYLCASTLQGPKETQYFGPGTRLLVL.

This chain uses TRBV5-1 with TRBJ2-7; weak D call: TRBD2 (5 bases). V was shortened by 5 bases and J by 5 bases, with 14 bases between the two germline ends. Germline-derived CDR1 and CDR2 are SGHRS and YFSETQ. The CDR3 has 13 amino acids. This CDR3 is CASSSSDGNEQYF. The CDR3 DNA sequence: TGCGCCAGCAGTTCGTCTGACGGGAACGAGCAGTACTTC. Using reference TRBV5-1 and TRBJ2-7 for the parts outside the CDR3, the full variable domain is KAGVTQTPRYLIKTRGQQVTLSCSPISGHRSVSWYQQTPGQGLQFLFEYFSETQRNKGNFPGRFSGRQFSNSRSEMNVSTLELGDSALYLCASSSSDGNEQYFGPGTRLTVT.

This clone was seen only once. V usage is TRBV27 and J usage is TRBJ1-1, with a tentative D call TRBD1 (6 bases). The CDR3 has 14 amino acids. V lost 5 bases to trimming and J lost 8 bases, with 18 bases between them. Germline CDR1 MNHEY, CDR2 SMNVEV (reference sequence). The CDR3 nucleotides read TGTGCCAGCAGTCAGCCAATGGGGGGGACAGAAGCTTTCTTT. This codes for CASSQPMGGTEAFF.

The CDR3 coding sequence is TGTGCCAGCAGCTTAGCTGGGCGGGAGGTCAATGAGCAGTTCTTC. Translated, it gives CASSLAGREVNEQFF. The chain joins TRBV7-2 to TRBJ2-1, with TRBD2 matching 8 bases. Trimming removed 0 bases from V and 6 bases from J; junction bases left unmatched: 4. Germline CDR1 reads SGHTA; CDR2 reads FQGNSA. The length of the CDR3 is 15 residues. The complete variable domain, with remaining parts taken from reference TRBV7-2 and TRBJ2-1, reads GAGVSQSPSNKVTEKGKDVELRCDPISGHTALYWYRQSLGQGLEFLIYFQGNSAPDKSGLPSDRFSAERTGGSVSTLTIQRTQQEDSAVYLCASSLAGREVNEQFFGPGTRLTVL.

This chain links TRBV6-5 with TRBJ2-3, with D maybe TRBD2 (6 bases). V lost 6 bases and J lost 3, with 10 bases in between. Germline loops: CDR1 MNHEY, CDR2 SVGAGI. The CDR3 loop spans 13 amino acids. CDR3 amino acids: CASRRTKTDTQYF. DNA for the CDR3: TGTGCCAGCAGACGGACTAAGACAGATACGCAGTATTTT.

This chain links TRBV4-3 with TRBJ2-1, with 10 bases aligning to TRBD2. The CDR3 covers 18 residues. Trimming cost V 1 base and J 2 bases; bases outside gene matches: 8. Germline assignment: CDR1 LGHNA and CDR2 YSLEER. CDR3 protein: CASSQGIGAGGPYNEQFF. The CDR3 coding sequence is TGCGCCAGCAGCCAAGGGATCGGAGCGGGAGGGCCCTACAATGAGCAGTTCTTC.

V is TRBV28 and J is TRBJ2-1; 8 nucleotides align to TRBD2. The CDR3 totals 17 residues. Trimming took 5 bases from V and 3 from J; bases not matched to a gene: 12. CDR1 is MDHEN and CDR2 is SYDVKM in the germline V gene. CDR3 bases: TGTGCCAGCAGTCCTCAATTACTAGCGGACCTCTACAATGAGCAGTTCTTC. It specifies CASSPQLLADLYNEQFF.

The J gene is TRBJ2-7, the V gene TRBV7-8; TRBD2 might be the D (6 bases). Deletions cut 5 bases from V and 3 bases from J, with 11 bases between. From germline, CDR1 is SGHVS and CDR2 FQNEAQ. The CDR3 loop spans 13 amino acids. The CDR3 DNA reads TGTGCCAGCAGCGGGGGACTGAGCTACGAGCAGTACTTC. Its protein product is CASSGGLSYEQYF.

The chain couples TRBV6-1 to TRBJ2-3; D unclear. Deletions cut 4 bases from V and 4 bases from J, with 6 bases between. CDR3 length equals 12 residues. Germline CDR1 and CDR2: MNHNS and SASEGT. The CDR3, as DNA: TGTGCCAGCAGTGTTGCATCAGATACGCAGTATTTT. This sequence encodes CASSVASDTQYF.

The rearrangement joins TRBV7-3 to TRBJ2-2, with 8 bases fitting TRBD1. The CDR3 covers 17 residues. From germline, CDR1 is SGHTA and CDR2 FQGTGA. V shed 5 bases and J 2 bases; nucleotides not matched to a gene: 10. The CDR3 spells CASSKTPTGVNTGELFF. CDR3 DNA sequence: TGTGCCAGCAGCAAAACCCCGACAGGGGTCAACACCGGGGAGCTGTTTTTT.

The gene calls are TRBV7-9 and TRBJ2-5; D may match TRBD1 or TRBD2 (5 bases each). V was pared by 3 bases and J by 3 bases, with 11 bases between. Per the germline V gene, CDR1 is SEHNR and CDR2 is FQNEAQ (reference sequence). This CDR3 spans 14 amino acids. As DNA, the CDR3 is TGTGCCAGCAGCTTCCGGGACGGGAAAGAGACCCAGTACTTC. Protein: CASSFRDGKETQYF. Together with reference TRBV7-9 and TRBJ2-5, the CDR3 gives the full variable domain: DTGVSQNPRHKITKRGQNVTFRCDPISEHNRLYWYRQTLGQGPEFLTYFQNEAQLEKSRLLSDRFSAERPKGSFSTLEIQRTEQGDSAMYLCASSFRDGKETQYFGPGTRLLVL.

The chain couples TRBV19 to TRBJ2-5, with D possibly being TRBD1 (5 bases). Trimming removed 5 bases at V and 9 bases at J, with 13 bases between. The V gene's germline CDR1 is LNHDA and CDR2 SQIVND (reference sequence). This CDR3 has 12 amino acids. CDR3 nucleotide sequence: TGTGCCAGTAGTCCACAGGATGGTGCCCAGTACTTC. Its protein product is CASSPQDGAQYF. The full variable domain, completed using reference TRBV19 and TRBJ2-5, is DGGITQSPKYLFRKEGQNVTLSCEQNLNHDAMYWYRQDPGQGLRLIYYSQIVNDFQKGDIAEGYSVSREKKESFPLTVTSAQKNPTAFYLCASSPQDGAQYFGPGTRLLVL.

The J gene is TRBJ2-5, the V gene TRBV21-1. TRBV21-1 is labeled a pseudogene. This CDR3 spans 12 amino acids. The CDR3 protein is CARKERRETQYF. Here the CDR3 DNA reads TGTGCCAGGAAAGAGAGACGGGAGACCCAGTACTTC.

This rearrangement joins TRBV2 to TRBJ1-2, with 9 bases fitting TRBD1. J was trimmed by 0 bases and V by 4 bases; bases with no gene match: 9. The CDR3 spans 17 residues. The germline gives CDR1 SNHLY, CDR2 FYNNEI. CDR3 DNA sequence: TGTGCCAGCAGTGTAAGACGGGACAGGGCTGCTAACTATGGCTACACCTTC. Its protein product is CASSVRRDRAANYGYTF.

The chain employs TRBV9 and TRBJ2-7; 9 nucleotides line up with TRBD1. V shed 0 bases and J 2 bases; nucleotides not matched to a gene: 9. This CDR3 is built from 17 residues. The germline gives CDR1 SGDLS, CDR2 YYNGEE. The CDR3 loop is CASSVGDGRTGAYEQYF. CDR3 coding DNA: TGTGCCAGCAGCGTAGGGGACGGGCGGACAGGGGCCTACGAGCAGTACTTC.